Following are 20 T cell receptor beta chains from one sample sequenced in a study of graft-versus-host responses after intestinal transplantation. Assay: immunoSEQ multiplex PCR; the TCRdb copy retains only in-frame clones and omits some. The sample has over 90,000 clones, 91% seen once; the top ten hold 0.18%. Their target antigens are unknown. Specimen: unstimulated CD4+ T cells sorted from spleen or lymph node cells, collected before transplant. These receptors came from a human donor who was the organ donor for an intestinal transplant.

The J gene is TRBJ2-3, the V gene TRBV7-3; 8 nucleotides align to TRBD2. This CDR3 is built from 16 residues. With 6 bases clipped from V and 1 base from J, the junction kept 9 bases outside the gene matches. Germline values: CDR1 SGHTA, CDR2 FQGTGA. DNA for the CDR3: TGTGCCAGCAGTCGGACCGGGGGGGCGGGCACAGATACGCAGTATTTT. This sequence encodes CASSRTGGAGTDTQYF.

This sequence joins TRBV7-3 and TRBJ1-6; D remains ambiguous. V lost 2 bases and J 9 bases, leaving 8 bases between the germline ends. Germline V gene data show CDR1 as SGHTA and CDR2 as FQGTGA. The CDR3 covers 13 residues. The CDR3 loop is CASSLEGSSPLHF. As DNA, the CDR3 is TGTGCCAGCAGCTTAGAAGGGAGTTCACCCCTCCACTTT. Together with reference TRBV7-3 and TRBJ1-6, the CDR3 gives the full variable domain: GAGVSQTPSNKVTEKGKYVELRCDPISGHTALYWYRQSLGQGPEFLIYFQGTGAADDSGLPNDRFFAVRPEGSVSTLKIQRTERGDSAVYLCASSLEGSSPLHFGNGTRLTVT.

The CDR3 protein is CASSLDGTRQFSDTQYF. The CDR3 region has the DNA TGTGCCAGCAGCTTGGACGGGACTCGCCAATTTTCAGATACGCAGTATTTT. This rearrangement joins TRBV5-6 to TRBJ2-3; D possibly corresponds to TRBD2 (6 bases). The CDR3 totals 17 residues. Germline V gene sequence: CDR1 SGHDT, CDR2 YYEEEE. Trimming shortened V by 0 bases and J by 4 bases, and 18 bases separated the two germline ends.

J is TRBJ2-1 and V is TRBV25-1; 10 nucleotides line up with TRBD2. V was pared by 6 bases and J by 0 bases, with 5 bases of the junction left unmatched. The CDR3 spans 16 residues. CDR1 and CDR2 from the germline V gene are MGHDK and SYGVNS. The CDR3 sequence is CASSRSGGGSYNEQFF. In nucleotides, the CDR3 is TGTGCCAGCAGCCGCAGCGGGGGGGGCTCCTACAATGAGCAGTTCTTC.

The rearrangement uses TRBV9 and TRBJ2-3; 10 nucleotides agree with TRBD1. In germline, CDR1 is SGDLS, CDR2 YYNGEE. The CDR3 contains 15 residues. V was pared by 5 bases and J by 4 bases, with 7 bases of the junction left unmatched. The CDR3 coding sequence is TGTGCCAGCAGGCCATGGGACAGGGGTCCAGATACGCAGTATTTT. As protein: CASRPWDRGPDTQYF.

The chain joins TRBV5-8 to TRBJ1-3, with D uncertain. The V gene lost 2 bases and the J gene lost 3 bases, with 12 bases spanning the gap. Germline V gene sequence: CDR1 SGHTS, CDR2 YDEGEE. The CDR3 length is 15 residues. The CDR3 nucleotides are TGTGCCAGCAGCTTACTCGGTACGATTGGAAACACCATATATTTT. Its translation is CASSLLGTIGNTIYF.

The chain joins TRBV2 to TRBJ2-7, with 7 bases fitting TRBD2. CDR3 size: 14 residues. The V and J ends lost 6 bases and 1 base, in that order; junction bases with no gene match: 6. In germline, CDR1 is SNHLY, CDR2 FYNNEI. CDR3 loop: CASRLGLGSYEQYF. In DNA form, the CDR3 reads TGTGCCAGCAGGCTTGGACTAGGTTCCTACGAGCAGTACTTC. The full variable domain, with the rest looked up from reference TRBV2 and TRBJ2-7, is EPEVTQTPSHQVTQMGQEVILRCVPISNHLYFYWYRQILGQKVEFLVSFYNNEISEKSEIFDDQFSVERPDGSNFTLKIRSTKLEDSAMYFCASRLGLGSYEQYFGPGTRLTVT.

This clone was detected once. The genes are TRBV27 and TRBJ1-2; D is ambiguous. The CDR3 extends over 15 amino acids. The V end lost 3 bases, the J end lost 11 bases, and 22 bases lay between the germline ends. Germline-derived CDR1 and CDR2 are MNHEY and SMNVEV (reference sequence). The CDR3 region is CASSFGLTTTERYTF. The DNA for the CDR3 is TGTGCCAGCAGTTTCGGACTGACCACGACGGAAAGGTACACCTTC.

The chain uses TRBV19 and TRBJ1-5; 7 nucleotides match TRBD1. Unmatched junction bases numbered 6, after V lost 9 bases and J lost 4 bases. Germline V gene lookup returns CDR1 LNHDA and CDR2 SQIVND (reference sequence). This CDR3 comprises 13 residues. The CDR3 loop is CASRDSLNQPQHF. In DNA, the CDR3 is TGTGCCAGCCGGGACAGTCTAAATCAGCCCCAGCATTTT. Filled out from reference TRBV19 and TRBJ1-5, the complete variable domain reads DGGITQSPKYLFRKEGQNVTLSCEQNLNHDAMYWYRQDPGQGLRLIYYSQIVNDFQKGDIAEGYSVSREKKESFPLTVTSAQKNPTAFYLCASRDSLNQPQHFGDGTRLSIL.

Comments on this clone: Germline is not matched at one junction end, which may reflect a read error. This rearrangement joins TRBV11-2 to TRBJ2-7; TRBD2 matches 14 bases. Germline V CDR1 and CDR2: SGHAT, FQNNGV. This CDR3 has 15 amino acids. The CDR3 sequence is CASSRGLAGGYGQYF. In nucleotides, the CDR3 is TGTGCCAGCAGCCGCGGACTAGCGGGGGGTTACGGGCAGTACTTC.

The V and J genes are TRBV6-6 and TRBJ1-2; TRBD1 matches 10 bases. This CDR3 contains 13 residues. V lost 4 bases to trimming and J lost 8 bases; unmatched junction nucleotides: 4. The germline gives CDR1 MNHNY, CDR2 SVGAGI (reference sequence). CDR3 nucleotide sequence: TGTGCCAGCAGTTCCGCGACAGGGGGCGGCTACACCTTC. Translating it yields CASSSATGGGYTF.

In DNA, the CDR3 is TGTGCCAGCTCACAGGGGACACCGACCTACGAGCAGTACTTC. It encodes CASSQGTPTYEQYF. The genes are TRBV18 and TRBJ2-7; D might be TRBD1 (6 bases). CDR3 length: 14 amino acids. Germline V gene data show CDR1 as KGHSH and CDR2 as LQKENI. The germline V and J ends were trimmed by 4 bases and 2 bases, with 12 bases remaining between them.

V and J are TRBV10-3 and TRBJ2-3; 8 positions agree with TRBD2. The CDR3 is 16 residues long. Trimming removed 2 bases from V and 2 bases from J; junction bases left unmatched: 6. CDR1 is ENHRY, CDR2 SYGVKD, per germline. The CDR3 DNA reads as TGTGCCATCAGTGAGGCCGGGACTAGTTACACAGATACGCAGTATTTT. Translation gives CAISEAGTSYTDTQYF.

V usage is TRBV7-9 and J usage is TRBJ2-7; TRBD2 matches at 12 bases. J gave up 1 base and V 6 bases, and 4 bases lay outside the gene matches. Germline CDR1 reads SEHNR; CDR2 reads FQNEAQ (reference sequence). The CDR3 has 15 residues. CDR3 residues: CASSWTSGVSYEQYF. DNA for the CDR3: TGTGCCAGCAGTTGGACTAGCGGGGTGTCCTACGAGCAGTACTTC.

V gene TRBV5-1 combines with J gene TRBJ2-7, with TRBD2 as a possible D gene (5 bases). CDR3 length: 14 amino acids. Germline V gives CDR1 SGHRS, CDR2 YFSETQ. The germline V and J ends were trimmed by 4 bases and 6 bases, with 17 bases remaining between them. In DNA form, the CDR3 reads TGCGCCAGCAGCCGAGGGAGCTTTGGCTCCGAGCAGTACTTC. Its translation is CASSRGSFGSEQYF.

As for this clone: The sample holds other DNA sequences that translate to the same CDR3. This sequence joins TRBV6-5 and TRBJ2-6; D is perhaps TRBD1 (6 bases). Deletions cut 2 bases from V and 1 base from J, with 6 bases between. Germline V CDR1 and CDR2: MNHEY, SVGAGI. This CDR3 spans 15 amino acids. As DNA, the CDR3 is TGTGCCAGCAGTTACAGGGGGTCTGGGGCCAACGTCCTGACTTTC. This gives the protein CASSYRGSGANVLTF.

The V gene is TRBV27, the J gene TRBJ2-3, with TRBD2 matching over 8 bases. Germline trimming cut 4 bases from V and 0 bases from J; bases unmatched to any gene: 9. The CDR3 has 17 residues. Germline values: CDR1 MNHEY, CDR2 SMNVEV (reference sequence). CDR3 sequence reads: CASSYQRGRYSTDTQYF. The DNA for the CDR3 is TGTGCCAGCAGTTACCAGCGGGGGAGGTACAGCACAGATACGCAGTATTTT.

This clone was recorded only once. J is TRBJ1-2 and V is TRBV6-5; D call uncertain. Germline-derived CDR1 and CDR2 are MNHEY and SVGAGI. The CDR3 consists of 15 residues. V was clipped by 4 bases and J by 0 bases, with 12 bases between them. CDR3: CASSFLGSPNYGYTF. The CDR3 bases are TGTGCCAGCAGTTTCCTGGGCAGTCCTAACTATGGCTACACCTTC.

J is TRBJ2-1 and V is TRBV6-1; D possibly corresponds to TRBD2 (5 bases). V was cut by 7 bases and J by 7 bases, with 8 bases left in between. The CDR3 is 11 amino acids. The V gene's germline CDR1 is MNHNS and CDR2 SASEGT. The CDR3 sequence is CASKSGNEQFF. CDR3 in DNA: TGTGCCAGCAAATCGGGGAATGAGCAGTTCTTC.

This chain links TRBV6-5 with TRBJ2-1; 11 nucleotides line up with TRBD2. The V and J ends lost 7 bases and 6 bases, in that order; junction bases with no gene match: 8. CDR1 and CDR2 from the germline V gene are MNHEY and SVGAGI. This CDR3 contains 15 residues. The CDR3, as DNA: TGTGCCAGCACCCCGACTAGCGGGGAGTTCAATGAGCAGTTCTTC. Translation: CASTPTSGEFNEQFF.